This entry features one T cell receptor beta chain sequence. Antigen unknown. The CDR3 covers 15 residues. V shed 5 bases and J shed 2 bases, with 14 bases lying between them. The V gene's germline CDR1 is MNHEY and CDR2 SVGEGT. Repertoires were generated with immunoSEQ multiplex PCR, while TCRdb's copy carries only in-frame clones and drops some. This sample has 72,000 or so clones; roughly 90% occur once, and the top ten carry 4.2%. The data were taken from a study of T cell responses to AZD1222 COVID-19 vaccine. Study-level information: Combined were second doses at about 4 or about 12 weeks. Study-wide points: Close to half of spike-specific TCRs reportedly recognize unmutated variant regions.

Specimen: peripheral blood, collected on day 0 of AZD1222 vaccination. V usage is TRBV6-2 or TRBV6-3 and J usage is TRBJ2-3, with a possible D match to TRBD2 (6 bases). This TCR was sampled from an adult in good health. The CDR3 loop is CASSHAGGNTDTQYF. CDR3 sequence (DNA): TGTGCCAGCAGTCACGCCGGAGGGAACACAGATACGCAGTATTTT.